The 13 T cell receptor beta chains below all came from one sample that was sequenced in a study of PD-L1 blockade in urothelial cancer. Clones were read by immunoSEQ multiplex PCR, and TCRdb kept only the in-frame ones, dropping some. The table shows about 110,000 clones, with roughly 84% occurring only once. The sequenced sample was PBMCs, obtained around atezolizumab (anti-PD-L1) treatment. These receptors originate from a man aged 50 to 60 with urothelial cancer.

J is TRBJ2-7 and V is TRBV5-5, with 8 bases identical to TRBD1. Germline V gives CDR1 SGHKS, CDR2 YYEKEE (reference sequence). The trim removed 0 bases at V and 6 bases at J, leaving 5 bases unmatched. The CDR3 extends over 14 amino acids. The CDR3 DNA reads as TGTGCCAGCAGCTTGGTCAGGGGGCTTTCCGAGCAGTACTTC. Translation gives CASSLVRGLSEQYF.

The J gene is TRBJ1-2, the V gene TRBV27; D perhaps matches TRBD1 (6 bases). Germline V lookup: CDR1 MNHEY, CDR2 SMNVEV (reference sequence). This CDR3 has 17 residues. Trimming removed 5 bases at V and 8 bases at J, with 27 bases between. The CDR3 protein is CASSKGELGAISLGYTF. CDR3 DNA sequence: TGTGCCAGCAGTAAAGGGGAGTTGGGGGCCATTAGTCTCGGCTACACCTTC.

The rearrangement uses TRBV5-1 and TRBJ1-3; the D gene is possibly TRBD1 (5 bases). The CDR3 has 15 amino acids. CDR1 and CDR2 from the germline V gene are SGHRS and YFSETQ. Trimming left V 0 bases short and J 2 bases short, with 9 bases between. The CDR3 loop reads CASSLEWGAGNTIYF. CDR3 DNA sequence: TGCGCCAGCAGCTTGGAGTGGGGCGCTGGAAACACCATATATTTT.

The V gene is TRBV25-1, the J gene TRBJ2-3; D is ambiguous. The V gene's germline CDR1 is MGHDK and CDR2 SYGVNS. This CDR3 region has 13 residues. Deletions cut 2 bases from V and 14 bases from J, with 17 bases between. The CDR3 protein is CASSELSLVLLYF. CDR3 nucleotides: TGTGCCAGCAGTGAACTGAGTCTAGTTTTATTGTATTTT.

The chain combines TRBV2 with TRBJ1-6; 9 bases align to TRBD1. Looked up from germline, CDR1 is SNHLY and CDR2 is FYNNEI. V lost 7 bases, J lost 10 bases, and 11 bases stayed unmatched. The CDR3 covers 15 residues. CDR3 protein: CASTVEDRGTSPLHF. The CDR3 DNA is TGTGCCAGCACCGTCGAGGACAGGGGAACCTCACCCCTCCACTTT.

The sample holds a few counts of this clone. This chain links TRBV18 with TRBJ1-1; 11 bases match TRBD1. This CDR3 has 15 residues. The J segment lost 5 bases and the V segment lost 4 bases, leaving 6 bases of the junction unmatched. Germline CDR1 is KGHSH and CDR2 is LQKENI. The DNA for the CDR3 is TGTGCCAGCTCACACCCGGGACAGGGGGGAACTGAAGCTTTCTTT. Translated, it gives CASSHPGQGGTEAFF.

The chain links TRBV7-9 to TRBJ1-6; TRBD1 matches at 8 bases. Germline assignment: CDR1 SEHNR and CDR2 FQNEAQ (reference sequence). The CDR3 runs to 16 residues. V was pared by 1 base and J by 4 bases, with 3 bases of the junction left unmatched. The CDR3 loop reads CASSLETGAYNSPLHF. The CDR3 nucleotides are TGTGCCAGCAGCTTAGAGACAGGGGCGTATAATTCACCCCTCCACTTT.

DNA for the CDR3: TGTGCCAGCAGCCTTACACAGAGGAACACTGAAGCTTTCTTT. Amino acid sequence: CASSLTQRNTEAFF. V is TRBV14 and J is TRBJ1-1; D uncertain. V lost 4 bases and J 1 base, leaving 10 bases between the germline ends. The germline gives CDR1 SGHDN, CDR2 FVKESK. The CDR3 loop spans 14 amino acids.

The chain joins TRBV7-9 to TRBJ2-2; 8 nucleotides align to TRBD1. Germline V gene data show CDR1 as SEHNR and CDR2 as FQNEAQ (reference sequence). Losses at the gene ends were 10 bases for V and 5 bases for J; bases not matched to a gene: 9. The CDR3 has 14 amino acids. The chain's CDR3 is CAIPRQGQTGELFF. CDR3 in DNA: TGTGCCATCCCACGACAGGGGCAAACCGGGGAGCTGTTTTTT.

The chain employs TRBV27 and TRBJ2-3; 8 bases are shared with TRBD2. The CDR3 consists of 14 residues. Looked up from germline, CDR1 is MNHEY and CDR2 is SMNVEV (reference sequence). With 10 bases clipped from V and 5 bases from J, the junction kept 11 bases outside the gene matches. CDR3 region: CATKSGRGGDTQYF. DNA of the CDR3: TGTGCCACCAAAAGCGGGAGAGGTGGAGATACGCAGTATTTT.

CDR3 in DNA: TGTGCCAGCAGGAAGGGGGCGTACACCGGGGAGCTGTTTTTT. Its translation: CASRKGAYTGELFF. The rearrangement links TRBV6-5 to TRBJ2-2, with TRBD1 matching over 7 bases. Germline V lookup: CDR1 MNHEY, CDR2 SVGAGI. Trimming removed 6 bases from V and 3 bases from J; junction bases left unmatched: 4. This CDR3 is 14 amino acids long.

The rearrangement uses TRBV2 and TRBJ2-5; TRBD2 matches at 9 bases. Trimming removed 7 bases from V and 3 bases from J; junction bases left unmatched: 3. Looked up from germline, CDR1 is SNHLY and CDR2 is FYNNEI. The CDR3 runs 13 residues. The DNA of the CDR3 is TGTGCCAGCAACAGACTAGCGGAAGAGACCCAGTACTTC. The encoded protein is CASNRLAEETQYF.

J is TRBJ1-2 and V is TRBV7-9, with D possibly TRBD1 on 6 matching bases. Germline-derived CDR1 and CDR2 are SEHNR and FQNEAQ (reference sequence). The V end was cut by 2 bases, the J end by 5 bases, with 18 bases between. This CDR3 spans 16 amino acids. The CDR3 loop reads CASSLIGAGENYGYTF. For the CDR3, the DNA is TGTGCCAGCAGCTTAATAGGGGCAGGGGAGAATTATGGCTACACCTTC.